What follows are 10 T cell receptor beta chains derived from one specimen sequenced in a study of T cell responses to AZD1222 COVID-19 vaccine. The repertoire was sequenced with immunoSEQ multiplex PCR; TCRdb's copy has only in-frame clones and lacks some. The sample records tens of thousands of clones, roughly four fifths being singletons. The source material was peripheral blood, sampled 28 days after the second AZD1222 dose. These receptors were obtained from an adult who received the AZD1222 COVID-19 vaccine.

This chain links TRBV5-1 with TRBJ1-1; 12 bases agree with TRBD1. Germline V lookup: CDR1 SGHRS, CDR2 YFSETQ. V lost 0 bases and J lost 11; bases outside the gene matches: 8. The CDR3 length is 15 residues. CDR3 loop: CASSLAGQGAMRAFF. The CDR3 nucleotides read TGCGCCAGCAGCTTGGCGGGACAGGGGGCTATGAGGGCTTTCTTT.

The DNA of the CDR3 is TGTGCCAGCAGACTCGGGGCAGGGCTAGCTAACTATGGCTACACCTTC. Translated: CASRLGAGLANYGYTF. The rearrangement links TRBV5-8 to TRBJ1-2; perhaps TRBD1 as D (5 bases). V lost 5 bases and J 0 bases, leaving 17 bases between the germline ends. The V gene's germline CDR1 is SGHTS and CDR2 YDEGEE. This CDR3 contains 16 residues.

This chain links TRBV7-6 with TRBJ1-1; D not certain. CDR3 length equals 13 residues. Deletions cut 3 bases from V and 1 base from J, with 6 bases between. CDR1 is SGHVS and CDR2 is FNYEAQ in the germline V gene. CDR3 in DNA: TGTGCCAGCAGCTTGACTGAGAACACTGAAGCTTTCTTT. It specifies CASSLTENTEAFF.

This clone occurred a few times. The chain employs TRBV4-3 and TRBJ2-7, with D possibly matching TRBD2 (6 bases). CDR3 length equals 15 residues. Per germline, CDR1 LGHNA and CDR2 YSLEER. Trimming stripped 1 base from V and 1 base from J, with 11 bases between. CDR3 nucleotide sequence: TGCGCCAGCAGCCAAGTGGGAGGTTGGTCCTACGAGCAGTACTTC. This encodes CASSQVGGWSYEQYF.

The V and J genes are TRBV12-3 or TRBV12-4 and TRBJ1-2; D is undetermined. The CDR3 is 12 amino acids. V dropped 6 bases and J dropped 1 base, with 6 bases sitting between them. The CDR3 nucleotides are TGTGCCAGCAGGGACCTTAACTATGGCTACACCTTC. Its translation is CASRDLNYGYTF.

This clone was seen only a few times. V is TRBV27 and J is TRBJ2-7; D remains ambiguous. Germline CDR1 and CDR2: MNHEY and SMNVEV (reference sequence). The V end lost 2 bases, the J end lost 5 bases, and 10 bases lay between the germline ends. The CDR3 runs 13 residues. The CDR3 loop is CASSLDSGHEQYF. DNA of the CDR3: TGTGCCAGCAGTTTAGATTCCGGCCACGAGCAGTACTTC.

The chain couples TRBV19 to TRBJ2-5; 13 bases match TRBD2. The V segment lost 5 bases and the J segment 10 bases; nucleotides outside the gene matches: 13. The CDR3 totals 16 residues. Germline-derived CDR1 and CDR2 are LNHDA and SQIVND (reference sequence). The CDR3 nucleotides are TGTGCCAGTAGTCCCGGACTAGCGGGGGCCCTGGGGGACCAGTACTTC. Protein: CASSPGLAGALGDQYF.

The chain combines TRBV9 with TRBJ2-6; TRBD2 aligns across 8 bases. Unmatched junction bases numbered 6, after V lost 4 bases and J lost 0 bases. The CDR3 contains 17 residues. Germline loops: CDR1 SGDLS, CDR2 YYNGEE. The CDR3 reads CASSLAGGISGANVLTF. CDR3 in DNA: TGTGCCAGCAGCCTGGCGGGGGGCATCTCTGGGGCCAACGTCCTGACTTTC. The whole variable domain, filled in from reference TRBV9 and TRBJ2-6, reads DSGVTQTPKHLITATGQRVTLRCSPRSGDLSVYWYQQSLDQGLQFLIQYYNGEERAKGNILERFSAQQFPDLHSELNLSSLELGDSALYFCASSLAGGISGANVLTFGAGSRLTVL.

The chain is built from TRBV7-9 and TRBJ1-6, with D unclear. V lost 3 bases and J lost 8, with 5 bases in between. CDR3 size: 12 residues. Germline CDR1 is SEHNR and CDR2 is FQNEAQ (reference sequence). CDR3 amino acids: CASSLPYSPLHF. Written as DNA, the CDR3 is TGTGCCAGCAGCTTGCCTTATTCACCCCTCCACTTT.

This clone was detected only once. The CDR3 region has the DNA TGTGCCAGCAGCTTAAAGTTCCGGGAGGATTCACCCCTCCACTTT. As protein: CASSLKFREDSPLHF. The rearrangement links TRBV5-5 to TRBJ1-6; D not certain. V shed 2 bases and J shed 8 bases, with 14 bases lying between them. CDR3 size: 15 residues. Per the germline V gene, CDR1 is SGHKS and CDR2 is YYEKEE (reference sequence).